This passage covers 5 T cell receptor beta chains from one sample sequenced in a study of CD8 T cells in ankylosing spondylitis. TCRdb analysed the 5' RACE reads with MiXCR anew, one entry per CDR3 protein. The sample lists some 350,000 distinct CDR3 sequences, roughly 14% occurring once. The material sequenced was blood, either unsorted or a sorted T cell fraction (not recorded which). The source of these receptors is a male donor with ankylosing spondylitis or in good health (not recorded which).

This chain joins TRBV6-1 and TRBJ2-5; 14 nucleotides align to TRBD2. The CDR3 is 16 residues long. The V gene end was trimmed by 6 bases and the J gene end by 2 bases; junction bases not matched to a gene: 5. Looked up from germline, CDR1 is MNHNS and CDR2 is SASEGT. CDR3 amino acids: CASSRLAGGRQETQYF. In DNA form, the CDR3 reads TGTGCCAGCAGCAGACTAGCGGGGGGGCGGCAAGAGACCCAGTACTTC.

This clonotype was seen more than once but under ten times. This chain uses TRBV20-1 with TRBJ1-2; 7 nucleotides line up with TRBD1. V shed 4 bases and J 4 bases; nucleotides not matched to a gene: 6. The CDR3 runs to 13 residues. Germline CDR1 reads DFQATT; CDR2 reads SNEGSKA (reference sequence). The CDR3 region is CSATSRGTYGYTF. CDR3 nucleotide sequence: TGCAGTGCTACCTCCAGGGGGACCTATGGCTACACCTTC.

V and J are TRBV10-3 and TRBJ2-1; TRBD1 matches 7 bases. This CDR3 comprises 14 residues. Germline loops: CDR1 ENHRY, CDR2 SYGVKD. The ends lost 6 bases at V and 4 bases at J; junction bases unmatched: 6. CDR3 sequence (DNA): TGTGCCATCAGGGCCGGGACAGCGTACAATGAGCAGTTCTTC. This codes for CAIRAGTAYNEQFF.

This clonotype was detected a few times. The chain combines TRBV5-1 with TRBJ2-1; D call uncertain. The V gene lost 4 bases and the J gene lost 10 bases, with 12 bases spanning the gap. The CDR3 sequence is 12 residues long. Germline V gene lookup returns CDR1 SGHRS and CDR2 YFSETQ. CDR3 in DNA: TGCGCCAGCAGCCATCCCCAAGGGGAGCAGTTCTTC. Its protein is CASSHPQGEQFF. The full variable domain, rest sourced from reference TRBV5-1 and TRBJ2-1, is KAGVTQTPRYLIKTRGQQVTLSCSPISGHRSVSWYQQTPGQGLQFLFEYFSETQRNKGNFPGRFSGRQFSNSRSEMNVSTLELGDSALYLCASSHPQGEQFFGPGTRLTVL.

This clonotype was seen a handful of times. The genes are TRBV19 and TRBJ1-2, with 7 bases identical to TRBD1. This CDR3 comprises 14 residues. Looked up from germline, CDR1 is LNHDA and CDR2 is SQIVND (reference sequence). V shed 5 bases and J 5 bases; nucleotides not matched to a gene: 8. As DNA, the CDR3 is TGTGCCAGTAGTTCAAGACAGGGCTGGTATGGCTACACCTTC. This encodes CASSSRQGWYGYTF.